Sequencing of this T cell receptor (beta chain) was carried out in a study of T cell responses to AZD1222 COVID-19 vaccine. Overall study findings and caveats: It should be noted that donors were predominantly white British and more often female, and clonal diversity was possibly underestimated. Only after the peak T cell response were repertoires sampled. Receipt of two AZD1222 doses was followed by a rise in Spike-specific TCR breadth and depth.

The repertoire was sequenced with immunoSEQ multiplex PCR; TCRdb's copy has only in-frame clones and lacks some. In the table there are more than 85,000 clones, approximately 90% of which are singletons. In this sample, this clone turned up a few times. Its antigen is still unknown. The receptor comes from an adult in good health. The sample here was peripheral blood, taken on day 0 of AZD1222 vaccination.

CDR3 DNA: TGTGCCAGTTTGGGGGGGACAGGGAAGGGGCTAATTAGTGCACCCCTCCACTTT. The encoded protein is CASLGGTGKGLISAPLHF. The chain combines TRBV19 with TRBJ1-6, with TRBD1 identical over 9 bases. Unmatched junction bases numbered 22, after V lost 8 bases and J lost 11 bases. The CDR3 totals 18 residues. Germline CDR1 LNHDA, CDR2 SQIVND (reference sequence).